The 31 T cell receptor beta chains below come from one sample, sequenced in a study of a mutant IDH1 vaccine in newly diagnosed glioma. Clones were sequenced by immunoSEQ multiplex PCR, and TCRdb holds only the in-frame ones, with some missing. The sample includes tens of thousands of clones, around 89% of them seen just once. This sample's time point: week 35, safety follow-up. Mutant IDH1 20-mer peptide, at 300 ug, made up each vaccine dose, with topical imiquimod. These TCRs are of unknown antigen specificity. Source: PBMCs, taken from a glioma patient whose treatment included an IDH1 peptide vaccine. Receptors originate from a woman aged 40 to 50 with glioma.

The chain joins TRBV19 to TRBJ2-2, with 9 bases fitting TRBD2. Germline loops: CDR1 LNHDA, CDR2 SQIVND (reference sequence). The V segment lost 3 bases and the J segment 2 bases; nucleotides outside the gene matches: 4. This CDR3 is built from 16 residues. The CDR3 DNA sequence: TGTGCCAGTAGTATGGCTAGCGGGATAAACACCGGGGAGCTGTTTTTT. Its translation is CASSMASGINTGELFF.

V usage is TRBV29-1 and J usage is TRBJ2-2; 7 bases agree with TRBD2. This CDR3 comprises 12 residues. The junction had 2 bases not matched to a gene; V was cut back by 5 bases and J by 5 bases. From germline, CDR1 is SQVTM and CDR2 ANQGSEA. Here the CDR3 DNA reads TGCAGCGTTACTAGCGAAACCGGGGAGCTGTTTTTT. It codes for CSVTSETGELFF.

The CDR3 DNA is TGTGCCAGCAGCTTAGGGGGGTCTAGCGGGGGGATTCAAGAGACCCAGTACTTC. It specifies CASSLGGSSGGIQETQYF. V and J are TRBV7-8 and TRBJ2-5, with TRBD2 matching over 11 bases. V was pared by 1 base and J by 2 bases, with 9 bases of the junction left unmatched. CDR3 size: 18 residues. In germline, CDR1 is SGHVS, CDR2 FQNEAQ. The variable domain in full, with the rest retrieved from reference TRBV7-8 and TRBJ2-5, is GAGVSQSPRYKVAKRGQDVALRCDPISGHVSLFWYQQALGQGPEFLTYFQNEAQLDKSGLPSDRFFAERPEGSVSTLKIQRTQQEDSAVYLCASSLGGSSGGIQETQYFGPGTRLLVL.

The chain recombines TRBV7-8 with TRBJ1-1; 9 bases are a match to TRBD1. CDR1 and CDR2 from the germline V gene are SGHVS and FQNEAQ. CDR3 length: 13 residues. V lost 1 base, J lost 10 bases, and 4 bases stayed unmatched. CDR3 nucleotide sequence: TGTGCCAGCAGCTTAGGGACAGGGGTAGGAGCTTTCTTT. Its protein is CASSLGTGVGAFF.

This clone was seen more than once but under ten times. The rearrangement joins TRBV7-9 to TRBJ2-1; 7 positions match TRBD2. The CDR3 runs to 17 residues. V shed 4 bases and J 3 bases; nucleotides not matched to a gene: 12. In germline, CDR1 is SEHNR, CDR2 FQNEAQ (reference sequence). CDR3 sequence: CASSSTGWGGNYNEQFF. The CDR3 bases are TGTGCCAGCAGCTCAACGGGGTGGGGGGGGAACTACAATGAGCAGTTCTTC. Filled out from reference TRBV7-9 and TRBJ2-1, the complete variable domain reads DTGVSQNPRHKITKRGQNVTFRCDPISEHNRLYWYRQTLGQGPEFLTYFQNEAQLEKSRLLSDRFSAERPKGSFSTLEIQRTEQGDSAMYLCASSSTGWGGNYNEQFFGPGTRLTVL.

The J gene is TRBJ2-5, the V gene TRBV19; 10 bases match TRBD2. J lost 5 bases, V lost 5 bases, and 5 bases had no gene match. The CDR3 is 14 residues long. Germline-derived CDR1 and CDR2 are LNHDA and SQIVND (reference sequence). The CDR3 region is CASSQIAGGETQYF. The CDR3 coding sequence is TGTGCCAGTAGTCAGATAGCGGGAGGTGAGACCCAGTACTTC.

The chain couples TRBV7-8 to TRBJ2-2; either TRBD1 or TRBD2 may fit D (6 bases each). V lost 5 bases to trimming and J lost 0 bases, with 16 bases between them. CDR3 length: 17 amino acids. Looked up from germline, CDR1 is SGHVS and CDR2 is FQNEAQ. This chain's CDR3 is CASSRGATTTNTGELFF. For the CDR3, the DNA is TGTGCCAGCAGCAGGGGGGCCACTACTACGAACACCGGGGAGCTGTTTTTT.

About this clone itself: Additional DNA sequences in this sample encode the identical CDR3. The chain is built from TRBV7-9 and TRBJ1-5; D is uncertain. Trimming took 8 bases from V and 0 from J, leaving 5 bases between them. The V gene's germline CDR1 is SEHNR and CDR2 FQNEAQ (reference sequence). The CDR3 runs to 12 residues. The CDR3 nucleotides are TGTGCCAGCTCCTATAGCAATCAGCCCCAGCATTTT. It yields the protein CASSYSNQPQHF.

The CDR3 is CASSTPLAELYEQYF. Here the CDR3 DNA reads TGTGCCAGTAGTACCCCACTAGCGGAGTTATACGAGCAGTACTTC. V and J are TRBV19 and TRBJ2-7, with TRBD2 identical over 8 bases. The CDR3 has 15 amino acids. The germline V gene has CDR1 LNHDA and CDR2 SQIVND (reference sequence). V lost 4 bases, J lost 4 bases, and 9 bases stayed unmatched. Combining the CDR3 with reference TRBV19 and TRBJ2-7 gives the whole variable domain DGGITQSPKYLFRKEGQNVTLSCEQNLNHDAMYWYRQDPGQGLRLIYYSQIVNDFQKGDIAEGYSVSREKKESFPLTVTSAQKNPTAFYLCASSTPLAELYEQYFGPGTRLTVT.

In nucleotides, the CDR3 is TGTGCCAGTAGTATTCAGGGAATCACTTCGACCTACGAGCAGTACTTC. It codes for CASSIQGITSTYEQYF. This chain uses TRBV19 with TRBJ2-7, with a possible D match to TRBD1 (5 bases). V was cut by 3 bases and J by 2 bases, with 17 bases left in between. Germline-derived CDR1 and CDR2 are LNHDA and SQIVND (reference sequence). This CDR3 is built from 16 residues.

The chain combines TRBV10-3 with TRBJ1-5; 11 nucleotides align to TRBD1. V lost 6 bases to trimming and J lost 4 bases; unmatched junction nucleotides: 5. The CDR3 consists of 15 residues. Germline assignment: CDR1 ENHRY and CDR2 SYGVKD. The CDR3, as DNA: TGTGCCATCAGCCGGGGACAGGGGGGGAATCAGCCCCAGCATTTT. It yields the protein CAISRGQGGNQPQHF.

This chain connects TRBV27 to TRBJ2-7; the match to TRBD2 covers 9 bases. CDR1 and CDR2 from the germline V gene are MNHEY and SMNVEV (reference sequence). V shed 4 bases and J 2 bases; nucleotides not matched to a gene: 9. The CDR3 runs to 16 residues. CDR3: CASSSPSGAGAYEQYF. CDR3 sequence (DNA): TGTGCCAGCAGTTCGCCTAGCGGGGCCGGGGCCTACGAGCAGTACTTC.

This sequence joins TRBV19 and TRBJ2-1; D remains unclear. V shed 1 base and J shed 9 bases, with 10 bases lying between them. The germline V gene encodes CDR1 LNHDA and CDR2 SQIVND (reference sequence). The CDR3 contains 13 residues. CDR3 DNA sequence: TGTGCCAGTAGTATAGGGCTGCCCAGTGAGCAGTTCTTC. Protein: CASSIGLPSEQFF.

In its sample, this clone was seen once. The chain uses TRBV5-5 and TRBJ2-2; D remains unclear. Germline CDR1 is SGHKS and CDR2 is YYEKEE (reference sequence). V was trimmed by 2 bases and J by 4 bases, leaving 15 bases between them. There are 16 residues in the CDR3. The CDR3 coding sequence is TGTGCCAGCAGCTTCGAAGGGCCGGCAGTCACCGGGGAGCTGTTTTTT. This gives the protein CASSFEGPAVTGELFF.

The chain employs TRBV5-1 and TRBJ2-7; D not resolved. V lost 3 bases and J lost 4, with 20 bases in between. The CDR3 spans 16 residues. Germline CDR1 and CDR2: SGHRS and YFSETQ. Here the CDR3 reads CASSSDPVRRSYEQYF. CDR3 sequence (DNA): TGCGCCAGCAGCTCAGATCCCGTCCGGAGATCTTACGAGCAGTACTTC.

V and J are TRBV5-6 and TRBJ1-5; no clear D gene. CDR1 SGHDT and CDR2 YYEEEE come from the germline V gene. The CDR3 contains 13 residues. The germline V and J ends were trimmed by 2 bases and 7 bases, with 10 bases remaining between them. CDR3 sequence (DNA): TGTGCCAGCAGCTTTTCACGCACCCAGCCCCAGCATTTT. This translates into CASSFSRTQPQHF.

This clone was counted a few times. The chain recombines TRBV2 with TRBJ1-5; D might be TRBD1 (5 bases). Germline V gives CDR1 SNHLY, CDR2 FYNNEI. V lost 6 bases and J 4 bases, leaving 16 bases between the germline ends. The CDR3 is 15 residues long. The CDR3 DNA reads TGTGCCAGCAGGGCAGGGACGGTCGGGAATCAGCCCCAGCATTTT. Translating it yields CASRAGTVGNQPQHF.

V is TRBV9 and J is TRBJ2-2; D may be TRBD2 (6 bases). Germline-derived CDR1 and CDR2 are SGDLS and YYNGEE. This CDR3 is built from 17 residues. V lost 0 bases and J lost 4, with 16 bases in between. CDR3 sequence: CASSVDGGTVSTGELFF. The CDR3 DNA is TGTGCCAGCAGCGTAGACGGAGGGACTGTGAGCACCGGGGAGCTGTTTTTT. The variable domain in full, with the rest retrieved from reference TRBV9 and TRBJ2-2, is DSGVTQTPKHLITATGQRVTLRCSPRSGDLSVYWYQQSLDQGLQFLIQYYNGEERAKGNILERFSAQQFPDLHSELNLSSLELGDSALYFCASSVDGGTVSTGELFFGEGSRLTVL.

This chain joins TRBV6-6 and TRBJ2-6, with TRBD2 identical over 9 bases. This CDR3 is 15 amino acids long. Trimming cost V 6 bases and J 3 bases; bases outside gene matches: 3. The germline V gene encodes CDR1 MNHNY and CDR2 SVGAGI (reference sequence). The CDR3 region has the DNA TGTGCCAGCAGGGGCGGGAGGGGTGGGGCCAACGTCCTGACTTTC. Translation gives CASRGGRGGANVLTF.

The V call is TRBV15, the J call TRBJ1-2; 7 nucleotides align to TRBD1. J gave up 7 bases and V 1 base, and 9 bases lay outside the gene matches. CDR1 LNHNV and CDR2 YYDKDF come from the germline V gene (reference sequence). The CDR3 is 15 residues long. The CDR3 region has the DNA TGTGCCACCAGCAGAGGGGGGGAGGGGGCATTTGGCTACACCTTC. Translation gives CATSRGGEGAFGYTF.

The genes are TRBV4-3 and TRBJ1-2, with TRBD1 as a possible D gene (5 bases). The V end was cut by 4 bases, the J end by 5 bases, with 8 bases between. The CDR3 covers 12 residues. Per germline, CDR1 LGHNA and CDR2 YSLEER. The CDR3 coding sequence is TGCGCCAGCAGCCGGGGGGGGTATGGCTACACCTTC. Translation gives CASSRGGYGYTF.

The J gene is TRBJ1-5, the V gene TRBV19; possible D gene TRBD1, 5 bases. CDR1 and CDR2 from the germline V gene are LNHDA and SQIVND (reference sequence). Trimming took 7 bases from V and 7 from J, leaving 14 bases between them. This CDR3 has 13 residues. The DNA for the CDR3 is TGTGCCAGTACTCCGGGGGGATTACAGCCCCAGCATTTT. Protein: CASTPGGLQPQHF.

The chain employs TRBV7-9 and TRBJ2-5, with TRBD2 matching 8 bases. The CDR3 is 14 amino acids. V was clipped by 5 bases and J by 5 bases; unmatched bases: 7. CDR1 is SEHNR and CDR2 is FQNEAQ in the germline V gene (reference sequence). The CDR3 sequence: CASSPGGGRETQYF. Written as DNA, the CDR3 is TGTGCCAGCAGCCCGGGAGGGGGTCGGGAGACCCAGTACTTC.

The chain has TRBV6-5 and TRBJ2-3; D not resolved. Germline CDR1 reads MNHEY; CDR2 reads SVGAGI. V dropped 5 bases and J dropped 2 bases, with 11 bases sitting between them. The CDR3 loop spans 14 amino acids. The CDR3 sequence: CASSPLTITDTQYF. CDR3 nucleotides: TGTGCCAGCAGTCCTCTGACAATCACAGATACGCAGTATTTT.

CDR3 sequence: CASSVVSGPQETQYF. The CDR3 DNA reads as TGTGCCAGCAGCGTAGTTAGCGGCCCCCAAGAGACCCAGTACTTC. This chain joins TRBV9 and TRBJ2-5, with a possible D match to TRBD2 (6 bases). CDR1 is SGDLS, CDR2 YYNGEE, per germline. The CDR3 extends over 15 amino acids. V was shortened by 0 bases and J by 1 base, with 10 bases between the two germline ends.

V usage is TRBV5-1 and J usage is TRBJ2-1; no firm D call. The CDR3 is made up of 13 amino acids. V shed 4 bases and J shed 9 bases, with 14 bases lying between them. Germline V CDR1 and CDR2: SGHRS, YFSETQ. CDR3 residues: CASSTRPGVEQFF. Here the CDR3 DNA reads TGCGCCAGCAGCACCCGCCCTGGGGTTGAGCAGTTCTTC.

J is TRBJ2-7 and V is TRBV28, with 8 bases matching TRBD1. The germline CDR1 and CDR2 sequences are MDHEN and SYDVKM. The CDR3 has 12 amino acids. The trim removed 5 bases at V and 6 bases at J, leaving 3 bases unmatched. Here the CDR3 reads CASSLRGPEQYF. The CDR3 nucleotides read TGTGCCAGCAGTCTCAGGGGGCCCGAGCAGTACTTC. Based on the CDR3 plus reference TRBV28 and TRBJ2-7, the full variable domain is DVKVTQSSRYLVKRTGEKVFLECVQDMDHENMFWYRQDPGLGLRLIYFSYDVKMKEKGDIPEGYSVSREKKERFSLILESASTNQTSMYLCASSLRGPEQYFGPGTRLTVT.

This sequence joins TRBV10-1 and TRBJ2-3, with TRBD2 matching over 7 bases. CDR1 is WNHNN, CDR2 SYGVQD, per germline (reference sequence). The V and J ends lost 4 bases and 2 bases, in that order; junction bases with no gene match: 3. The length of the CDR3 is 14 residues. The CDR3 reads CASSGAGSTDTQYF. CDR3 bases: TGCGCCAGCAGTGGAGCGGGGTCCACAGATACGCAGTATTTT.

The gene calls are TRBV4-1 and TRBJ1-5; tentatively, D is TRBD1 (5 bases). Germline V gene sequence: CDR1 MGHRA, CDR2 YSYEKL. This CDR3 is 16 amino acids long. Trimming left V 4 bases short and J 5 bases short, with 18 bases between. In DNA, the CDR3 is TGCGCCAGCAGCCGGCCCGGGACTCCCAGGGATCAGCCCCAGCATTTT. Residues: CASSRPGTPRDQPQHF.

The J gene is TRBJ1-2, the V gene TRBV7-2; no clear D. This CDR3 is 12 amino acids long. The V and J ends lost 5 bases and 7 bases respectively, with 11 bases between them. Germline-derived CDR1 and CDR2 are SGHTA and FQGNSA. The CDR3 bases are TGTGCCAGCAGCCACGACTTGCGTGGCTACACCTTC. Residues: CASSHDLRGYTF.

The V gene is TRBV7-8, the J gene TRBJ1-2; 8 nucleotides match TRBD1. V trimming: 4 bases; J trimming: 6 bases; junction bases outside the gene matches: 4. Germline CDR1 SGHVS, CDR2 FQNEAQ. This CDR3 is 13 amino acids long. CDR3 region: CASSSRTGNGYTF. CDR3 bases: TGTGCCAGCAGCTCCAGGACAGGGAATGGCTACACCTTC.